The 20 T cell receptor beta chains below were found in one sample sequenced in a study of shared clonotypes between healthy human individuals (dated by TCRdb to 2020 to 2022). The library was generated by the immunoSEQ multiplex PCR assay. TCRdb's version of the immuneACCESS table is confined to in-frame rearrangements and falls short of the full clone set. An unresolved V gene accounts for under half of the shortfall where checked; the remainder is of unknown origin. The sample contains about 2.4 million clones, just over 90% of them found a single time. The top ten clones comprise roughly 0.13% of the sample. Material: naive CD4+ T cells sorted from blood. The cell subset or site label here, explained by the study, means: CD45RA+ positively selected. These receptors were taken from a man aged 18 to 30 in good health.

Turning to this clone: This specimen includes other DNA sequences encoding the same CDR3. This rearrangement joins TRBV5-1 to TRBJ2-5, with a weak D call TRBD2 (7 bases). Trimming cost V 0 bases and J 5 bases, with 14 bases left between them. CDR3 length equals 15 residues. Germline V gene sequence: CDR1 SGHRS, CDR2 YFSETQ. CDR3: CASSLGGGPQETQYF. The CDR3 DNA reads as TGCGCCAGCAGCTTGGGCGGGGGCCCCCAGGAGACCCAGTACTTC.

The chain carries TRBV7-2 and TRBJ2-5; 10 bases fit TRBD2. Germline assignment: CDR1 SGHTA and CDR2 FQGNSA. Unmatched junction bases numbered 7, after V lost 5 bases and J lost 1 base. The CDR3 loop spans 16 amino acids. The CDR3 bases are TGTGCCAGCAGCACTTGGACTAGCGGTATCCAAGAGACCCAGTACTTC. It encodes CASSTWTSGIQETQYF.

On this clone itself: One end of the junction does not line up with germline, which may come from a read error. The V gene is TRBV2, the J gene TRBJ1-2, with no clear D. From germline, CDR1 is SNHLY and CDR2 FYNNEI. The CDR3 is 11 residues long. The CDR3: CASSPGYDYTF. The CDR3 bases are TGTGCCAGCAGTCCGGGATATGACTACACCTTC.

The gene calls are TRBV6-5 and TRBJ2-7, with 13 bases that match TRBD2. After removal of 8 bases from V and 4 bases from J, the junction contained 8 bases not matched to a gene. This CDR3 has 15 amino acids. CDR1 and CDR2 (germline): MNHEY, SVGAGI. The CDR3 DNA reads TGTGCCAGCGGAAGACCGGGACTAGCGGGATACGAGCAGTACTTC. This gives the protein CASGRPGLAGYEQYF.

The chain links TRBV10-3 to TRBJ1-6; a weak D match, TRBD1 (5 bases). Germline values: CDR1 ENHRY, CDR2 SYGVKD. V lost 2 bases and J lost 8, with 10 bases in between. The CDR3 extends over 14 amino acids. The CDR3 sequence is CAISEGQGDSPLHF. The DNA for the CDR3 is TGTGCCATCAGTGAGGGGCAGGGTGATTCACCCCTCCACTTT.

This clone was detected once. The chain employs TRBV5-5 and TRBJ2-7; D remains ambiguous. The CDR3 sequence is 15 residues long. V lost 0 bases to trimming and J lost 3 bases, with 13 bases between them. Germline values: CDR1 SGHKS, CDR2 YYEKEE (reference sequence). CDR3 coding DNA: TGTGCCAGCAGCTTGGGGGATCGGGCTTTCTACGAGCAGTACTTC. Protein: CASSLGDRAFYEQYF. Together with reference TRBV5-5 and TRBJ2-7, the CDR3 gives the full variable domain: DAGVTQSPTHLIKTRGQQVTLRCSPISGHKSVSWYQQVLGQGPQFIFQYYEKEERGRGNFPDRFSARQFPNYSSELNVNALLLGDSALYLCASSLGDRAFYEQYFGPGTRLTVT.

The chain joins TRBV19 to TRBJ2-2, with 10 bases identical to TRBD2. Looked up from germline, CDR1 is LNHDA and CDR2 is SQIVND (reference sequence). The J segment lost 6 bases and the V segment lost 1 base, leaving 5 bases of the junction unmatched. This CDR3 is 16 amino acids long. CDR3 in DNA: TGTGCCAGTAGTATAGCATCCCTAGCGGGAGCCGGGGAGCTGTTTTTT. It specifies CASSIASLAGAGELFF.

The chain uses TRBV5-1 and TRBJ2-5; no clear D gene. Per the germline V gene, CDR1 is SGHRS and CDR2 is YFSETQ. The CDR3 is 15 amino acids. With 2 bases removed from V and 2 bases from J, the gap between germline ends came to 13 bases. The CDR3 is CASSLLFIPQETQYF. The CDR3 DNA sequence: TGCGCCAGCAGCTTACTCTTCATCCCTCAAGAGACCCAGTACTTC.

This chain links TRBV7-6 with TRBJ2-3, with 11 bases lining up with TRBD2. The CDR3 is made up of 16 amino acids. V dropped 11 bases and J dropped 0; count of bases not matched to a gene: 10. The V gene's germline CDR1 is SGHVS and CDR2 FNYEAQ. The CDR3 here is CAAPASGGPSTDTQYF. CDR3 DNA: TGTGCCGCGCCGGCTAGCGGGGGGCCCAGCACAGATACGCAGTATTTT.

The rearrangement uses TRBV2 and TRBJ1-1, with D uncertain. The CDR3 spans 13 residues. Germline V gene data show CDR1 as SNHLY and CDR2 as FYNNEI. The V gene lost 3 bases and the J gene lost 6 bases, with 11 bases spanning the gap. CDR3 residues: CASSDQGYAEAFF. Here the CDR3 DNA reads TGTGCCAGCAGTGACCAAGGGTACGCTGAAGCTTTCTTT.

The V gene is TRBV18, the J gene TRBJ2-1; the match to TRBD1 covers 10 bases. With 3 bases clipped from V and 7 bases from J, the junction kept 6 bases outside the gene matches. Germline CDR1 and CDR2: KGHSH and LQKENI. The CDR3 runs to 15 residues. The CDR3 region is CASSPRQGAQNEQFF. CDR3 nucleotides: TGTGCCAGCTCACCGAGACAGGGGGCCCAAAATGAGCAGTTCTTC.

This chain links TRBV28 with TRBJ2-7; no definite D call. V was cut by 2 bases and J by 3 bases, with 11 bases left in between. In germline, CDR1 is MDHEN, CDR2 SYDVKM. This CDR3 is built from 14 residues. CDR3 DNA: TGTGCCAGCAGTTTAAAGTATCTCCGCTACGAGCAGTACTTC. It specifies CASSLKYLRYEQYF.

Of note for this clone: Other nucleotide sequences from this sample produce the same CDR3. V gene TRBV5-1 combines with J gene TRBJ2-7; D may be TRBD2 (5 bases). The CDR3 runs to 12 residues. Germline assignment: CDR1 SGHRS and CDR2 YFSETQ. The V end was cut by 0 bases, the J end by 7 bases, with 8 bases between. The CDR3 region is CASSLGGREQYF. The CDR3 nucleotides read TGCGCCAGCAGCTTGGGAGGGCGGGAGCAGTACTTC.

The rearrangement joins TRBV7-2 to TRBJ2-2; D possibly corresponds to TRBD1 (6 bases). V was trimmed by 5 bases and J by 2 bases, leaving 9 bases between them. The CDR3 sequence is 14 residues long. The V gene's germline CDR1 is SGHTA and CDR2 FQGNSA. The CDR3 DNA reads TGTGCCAGCAGCGAGGACAGAAACACCGGGGAGCTGTTTTTT. Encoded protein: CASSEDRNTGELFF.

For this clone: This specimen includes other DNA sequences encoding the same CDR3. The chain is built from TRBV9 and TRBJ2-3; no clear D gene. The V end was cut by 0 bases, the J end by 2 bases, with 7 bases between. The CDR3 runs 14 residues. The germline CDR1 and CDR2 sequences are SGDLS and YYNGEE. The CDR3 sequence: CASSVDGTTDTQYF. The CDR3 DNA reads as TGTGCCAGCAGCGTAGACGGTACCACAGATACGCAGTATTTT. Using reference TRBV9 and TRBJ2-3 for the parts outside the CDR3, the full variable domain is DSGVTQTPKHLITATGQRVTLRCSPRSGDLSVYWYQQSLDQGLQFLIQYYNGEERAKGNILERFSAQQFPDLHSELNLSSLELGDSALYFCASSVDGTTDTQYFGPGTRLTVL.

J is TRBJ2-6 and V is TRBV28; D might be TRBD1 (6 bases). The CDR3 runs 14 residues. Trimming took off 6 bases at V and 3 bases at J, with 9 bases between the two ends. In germline, CDR1 is MDHEN, CDR2 SYDVKM. The CDR3 coding sequence is TGTGCCAGCAGACAGGGCGGTGGGGCCAACGTCCTGACTTTC. This sequence encodes CASRQGGGANVLTF.

The chain is built from TRBV11-2 and TRBJ2-7; D gene unclear. CDR1 is SGHAT and CDR2 is FQNNGV in the germline V gene. Trimming took 6 bases from V and 3 from J, leaving 9 bases between them. The CDR3 is 12 residues long. DNA for the CDR3: TGTGCCAGCAGGCTTCTAGACTACGAGCAGTACTTC. This sequence encodes CASRLLDYEQYF.

The chain combines TRBV10-1 with TRBJ1-1; no definite D call. The CDR3 spans 13 residues. V lost 9 bases and J lost 1, with 12 bases in between. Germline V gives CDR1 WNHNN, CDR2 SYGVQD (reference sequence). Here the CDR3 reads CASASEENTEAFF. DNA for the CDR3: TGCGCCAGTGCATCGGAGGAGAACACTGAAGCTTTCTTT.

This clone came up once. The chain has TRBV7-2 and TRBJ2-7; possibly TRBD1 or TRBD2 for D (5 bases each). V lost 3 bases, J lost 0 bases, and 12 bases lay in between. This CDR3 region has 15 residues. From germline, CDR1 is SGHTA and CDR2 FQGNSA. The DNA for the CDR3 is TGTGCCAGCAGCTTCCGGGGCCTGAGCTCCTACGAGCAGTACTTC. It codes for CASSFRGLSSYEQYF.

This clone was seen just once. The chain is built from TRBV10-3 and TRBJ2-3; 9 nucleotides agree with TRBD2. The V gene's germline CDR1 is ENHRY and CDR2 SYGVKD. The length of the CDR3 is 14 residues. The trim removed 7 bases at V and 5 bases at J, leaving 7 bases unmatched. The CDR3 sequence is CAINGGRAIDTQYF. The CDR3 DNA reads as TGTGCCATCAATGGCGGGAGGGCCATAGATACGCAGTATTTT.